The entry below describes one T cell receptor (beta chain). This clonotype was seen repeatedly, ten times or more. Its cognate antigen has yet to be identified. Per-nucleotide qualities are absent, and no much larger clonotype sits a single base away. The data were taken from a study of human T cells and chemical hapten exposure (dated by TCRdb to the early 2020s). For the study in its entirety: For sensitization, 2% DPC in acetone was applied to a 2 cm by 2 cm area of upper inner arm skin. About 29 alopecia patients gave blood for TCR sequencing at one to four time points (pre-sensitization, 2, 6 and 24 weeks). Patch testing on the upper back used Finn chambers containing 0.01% DPC, with scoring done after 6 days according to International Contact Dermatitis Research Group standards. Libraries were pooled for sequencing, and variation in per-sample TCR yields was attributed mainly to small differences in library volumes within the pool. Patients additionally received weekly therapeutic DPC doses to the scalp throughout the roughly 25-week study period. Blood samples were taken from patients before sensitization (week 0) and at 2, 6 and about 24 weeks after DPC sensitization. The study tracked peripheral blood TCR repertoire changes in vivo during primary and secondary sensitization to the hapten diphenylcyclopropenone (DPC) in alopecia patients. The patient cohort, mostly female, included alopecia areata with under or over 50% scalp involvement, alopecia totalis and alopecia universalis. Summary of the overall study and its limitations: Alopecia, a presumed autoimmune disease, was present in all patients, so the immune response of the patients might differ from that of healthy individuals. No change with DPC sensitization was found in the number of TCRs above 1 in 1000 frequency, and no evidence of global repertoire structure alterations was found. Repeated subsampling changed both the strength of the expansion versus patch-test correlation and the threshold at which that correlation became significant. Significantly more large CDR3 similarity clusters were formed by expanded TCRs than by pre-sensitization or healthy control sets, consistent with antigen-driven responses. The number of PT1 expanded TCRs positively correlated with patch test score, significant at thresholds 8, 16 and 32 but not 4.

Libraries came from RACE. The sample was run on a NextSeq 500. During library preparation, unique molecular identifiers were attached to individual cDNA molecules so that TCRs could be counted in a quantitative, reproducible way. From each blood RNA sample, both TCR alpha and TCR beta chains were sequenced. The paper's data handling went like this. The median number of TCRs per sample was some 100,000, ranging from roughly 20,000 to 700,000. V, J and CDR3 annotation of the TCR reads was performed with the Decombinator software suite. Every sample was subsampled to the same number of TCRs (28,000) for the PS versus PT1 abundance plots. TCRs were defined as expanded if absent before sensitization and observed at least eight times at the 2-week time point. TCRdb trimmed the raw reads at Q25, called clones with MiXCR and kept productive beta chains. Every CDR3 protein is listed once, alongside the most common genes and DNA of its rows. In this record, the V and J calls reflect TCRdb's handling and not the investigators' own analysis. Across this sample there are about 83,000 distinct CDR3 sequences, with roughly 7.2% seen only once. The top ten hold roughly 1.6% of the sample.

The sample's time point label, in plain terms: patch test 1, 2 weeks after DPC sensitization. Taken with the paper, the label for treatment or condition translates to: therapeutic diphenylcyclopropenone sensitization with weekly scalp DPC. Blood at each patch-test visit was drawn before the patch test was applied. Patients were eligible if aged 18 to 70, diagnosed with alopecia and judged suitable for DPC therapy, and pregnant patients were excluded. Total RNA was extracted from unfractionated whole blood collected in Tempus Blood RNA tubes. This clonotype was sampled from a woman aged 25 to 45 with alopecia areata. Some clones in this sample may be carry-over from other donors' samples. Sample: whole blood, taken in connection with sensitization to the hapten diphenylcyclopropenone (DPC).

The CDR3 in this case is CASSSGAKGNTIYF. Read as DNA, the sequence is TGTGCCAGCAGCTCGGGGGCGAAGGGAAACACCATATATTTT. This chain joins TRBV7-9 to TRBJ1-3; the best D guess is TRBD1, with 6 bases matching. CDR1 and CDR2 are read off the germline V gene (reference sequence) as SEHNR and FQNEAQ. The V end loses 4 bases and the J end loses 4 bases, and a stretch of 11 bases separates them. Reading from cysteine to phenylalanine, the CDR3 counts 14 amino acids. Only the CDR3 portion is preserved as DNA: 42 bases, with reading frame beginning at the first base.